One TCR beta chain is described in this entry. Only a few counts were recorded for this clone. The clone's antigen remains unknown. The sample holds no much larger clone one base away, and base qualities are not on file. One collaborating source in Seattle enrolled patients while the patients were actively infected and followed the patients over time throughout the course of disease. Each collaborating institution followed its own protocols to collect whole blood in K2EDTA tubes. For TCRbeta analysis, collaborators shipped samples in one of three forms: frozen whole blood, isolated PBMCs, or DNA extracted from either of those sample types. The data were obtained in a study of blood T cell repertoires in COVID-19 (dated by TCRdb to about 2020). Context from the whole study: Samples from collaborators originated in the United States, Italy and Spain and spanned both the acute and convalescent phases of COVID-19. The repertoires were released in a freely available public database meant as a resource for research on the immune response to SARS-CoV-2. A de-identified subject ID, COVID-19 status, age in years and sex were almost always included in the sample metadata. Where available, HLA class I and class II types were taken from metadata supplied by the sample provider and were not determined by assay-based typing. Subjects who had been exposed to COVID-19, were actively infected with it, or had recovered from it provided the deeply sampled blood TCRbeta repertoires that made up the dataset. The material from the prospective study consisted of cDNA or gDNA derived from T cells, B-cell-depleted T cells, or PBMCs. The samples were drawn from two sources: the first 160 participants of the ongoing ImmuneRACE study, and 1,000 to 1,500 subjects contributed by 6 global collaborators.

The germline V gene encodes CDR1 KGHDR and CDR2 SFDVKD. The CDR3, from cysteine to phenylalanine, totals 15 residues. Only the CDR3 region is kept as DNA, spanning 45 bases read in frame from base 1. Trimming takes 3 bases off V and 6 bases off J; junction bases not matched to a gene: 4. General study outcomes and caveats: The quantity of clinical and demographic metadata differed by source and by participant and was supplied without curation.

TCRbeta CDR3 regions were amplified from genomic DNA by means of the immunoSEQ Assay, a bias-controlled multiplex PCR. In the authors' own workflow: Within the assay, amplification of reference gene primers was used to estimate how many nucleated cells each sample contained. To quantify the absolute abundance of each unique TCRbeta CDR3 rearrangement, sequence reads were collapsed and filtered. Productive Simpson clonality was computed per sample as the square root of Simpson's diversity index over productive rearrangements. TCRdb mirrors the immuneACCESS table, restricted to in-frame sequences. Some clones are absent from its copies; in checked studies, under half trace to an unresolved V gene, and the reason for the others is unknown. D and trimming come from the DNA, and the V and J calls and clone size come from that table. The sample records 85,000 to 100,000 clones, around 90% of which are singletons. The ten largest account for approximately 2% of the sample.

The sequencing input was peripheral blood. The receptor was derived from a man in his fifties or sixties with COVID-19, enrolled during active disease. Recombination connected TRBV24-1 to TRBJ1-4; 9 junctional bases match TRBD1. At the DNA level, the sequence is TGTGCCACCAGTGATGGACAGGGGCTAGATGAAAAACTGTTTTTT. Its amino acids are CATSDGQGLDEKLFF.